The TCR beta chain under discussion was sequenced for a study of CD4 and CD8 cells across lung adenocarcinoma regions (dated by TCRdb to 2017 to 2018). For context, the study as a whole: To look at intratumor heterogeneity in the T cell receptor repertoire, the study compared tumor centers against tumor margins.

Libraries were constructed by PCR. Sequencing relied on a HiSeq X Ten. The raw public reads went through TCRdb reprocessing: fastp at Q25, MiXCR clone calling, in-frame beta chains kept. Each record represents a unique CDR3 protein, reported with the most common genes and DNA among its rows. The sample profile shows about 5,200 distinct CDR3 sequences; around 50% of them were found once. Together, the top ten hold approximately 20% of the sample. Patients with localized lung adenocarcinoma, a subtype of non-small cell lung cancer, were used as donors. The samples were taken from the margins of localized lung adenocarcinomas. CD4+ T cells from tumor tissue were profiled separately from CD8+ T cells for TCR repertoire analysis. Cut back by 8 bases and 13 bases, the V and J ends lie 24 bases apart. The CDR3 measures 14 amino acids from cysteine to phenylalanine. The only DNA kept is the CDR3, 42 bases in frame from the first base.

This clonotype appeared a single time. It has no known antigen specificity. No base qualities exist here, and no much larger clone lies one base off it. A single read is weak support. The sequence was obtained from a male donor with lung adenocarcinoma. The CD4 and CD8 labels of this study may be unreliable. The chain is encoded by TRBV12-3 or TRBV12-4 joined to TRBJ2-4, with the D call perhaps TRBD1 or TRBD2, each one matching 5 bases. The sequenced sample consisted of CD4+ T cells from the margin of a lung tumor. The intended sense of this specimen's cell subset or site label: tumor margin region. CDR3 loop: CASVDGALTDMQYF. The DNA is TGTGCCAGCGTCGACGGGGCGCTGACAGATATGCAGTACTTC.